These 12 T cell receptor beta chains were all obtained from the same sample, sequenced in a study of blood T cell repertoires in COVID-19. Sequencing was performed with immunoSEQ multiplex PCR; in TCRdb, only in-frame clones are kept and a portion is missing. Here the sample spans 93,000 or so clones, around 92% being singletons. Sequencing was carried out using peripheral blood. The receptors shown here come from a woman in her fifties or sixties with acute or convalescent COVID-19.

V gene TRBV9 combines with J gene TRBJ2-3; 10 bases are a match to TRBD2. The V segment lost 4 bases and the J segment 3 bases; nucleotides outside the gene matches: 20. The CDR3 is made up of 20 amino acids. Germline CDR1 SGDLS, CDR2 YYNGEE. The CDR3 coding sequence is TGTGCCAGCAGCTCCACGACTGCCAGCGGGAGGGCGGTGGATACAGATACGCAGTATTTT. Translating gives CASSSTTASGRAVDTDTQYF.

The chain combines TRBV19 with TRBJ1-4; weak D call: TRBD1 (5 bases). V gave up 3 bases and J gave up 0 bases, with 14 bases separating them. CDR1 LNHDA and CDR2 SQIVND come from the germline V gene (reference sequence). CDR3 length: 17 residues. The chain's CDR3 is CASSMLLRGATNEKLFF. In DNA form, the CDR3 reads TGTGCCAGTAGTATGCTCCTGCGGGGCGCAACTAATGAAAAACTGTTTTTT. Full variable domain (outside the CDR3, taken from reference TRBV19 and TRBJ1-4): DGGITQSPKYLFRKEGQNVTLSCEQNLNHDAMYWYRQDPGQGLRLIYYSQIVNDFQKGDIAEGYSVSREKKESFPLTVTSAQKNPTAFYLCASSMLLRGATNEKLFFGSGTQLSVL.

The V gene is TRBV24-1, the J gene TRBJ2-1; 13 bases line up with TRBD2. V was clipped by 6 bases and J by 1 base; unmatched bases: 14. The CDR3 totals 20 residues. Per the germline V gene, CDR1 is KGHDR and CDR2 is SFDVKD. The CDR3 DNA follows: TGTGCCACCAGTTGGGGGGGACTAGCGGGACCCGATTCTTCCTACAATGAGCAGTTCTTC. As protein: CATSWGGLAGPDSSYNEQFF.

The chain employs TRBV10-2 and TRBJ2-7, with D perhaps TRBD2 (5 bases). Germline CDR1 reads WSHSY; CDR2 reads SAAADI. This CDR3 contains 12 residues. Trimming shortened V by 2 bases and J by 5 bases, and 7 bases separated the two germline ends. The CDR3 here is CASSENGNEQYV. As DNA, the CDR3 is TGCGCCAGCAGTGAGAACGGGAACGAGCAGTACGTC.

The chain joins TRBV5-4 to TRBJ1-3, with TRBD1 as a possible D gene (5 bases). Trimming left V 5 bases short and J 0 bases short, with 12 bases between. CDR1 and CDR2 from the germline V gene are SGHNT and YYREEE (reference sequence). The CDR3 sequence is 15 residues long. CDR3 region: CASSFGGNSGNTIYF. As DNA, the CDR3 is TGTGCCAGCAGTTTCGGGGGAAACTCTGGAAACACCATATATTTT.

The CDR3 loop is CASSLGSRGNEQFF. The CDR3 DNA reads as TGTGCCAGCAGCTTAGGATCGCGCGGCAATGAGCAGTTCTTC. The chain has TRBV11-1 and TRBJ2-1; no firm D call. Trimming cost V 1 base and J 6 bases, with 10 bases left between them. There are 14 residues in the CDR3. Germline V gives CDR1 SGHAT, CDR2 FQDESV (reference sequence).

V usage is TRBV15 and J usage is TRBJ2-5, with D maybe TRBD1 (6 bases). CDR1 LNHNV and CDR2 YYDKDF come from the germline V gene (reference sequence). V shed 0 bases and J shed 5 bases, with 16 bases lying between them. This CDR3 is built from 16 residues. DNA of the CDR3: TGTGCCACCAGCAGAGATGTTCAGGGGATATTTGAGACCCAGTACTTC. It encodes CATSRDVQGIFETQYF. Full variable domain (missing parts from reference TRBV15 and TRBJ2-5): DAMVIQNPRYQVTQFGKPVTLSCSQTLNHNVMYWYQQKSSQAPKLLFHYYDKDFNNEADTPDNFQSRRPNTSFCFLDIRSPGLGDTAMYLCATSRDVQGIFETQYFGPGTRLLVL.

V gene TRBV6-1 combines with J gene TRBJ1-5; 10 bases map to TRBD1. The CDR3 spans 16 residues. V dropped 4 bases and J dropped 7; count of bases not matched to a gene: 10. Germline V lookup: CDR1 MNHNS, CDR2 SASEGT. The DNA of the CDR3 is TGTGCCAGCAGTGCCTCGACAGGGGGCCTTGGCCAGCCCCAGCATTTT. It translates to CASSASTGGLGQPQHF.

V gene TRBV7-8 combines with J gene TRBJ1-5; D is undetermined. CDR3 length equals 13 residues. V was cut by 3 bases and J by 7 bases, with 10 bases left in between. Germline V gives CDR1 SGHVS, CDR2 FQNEAQ. For the CDR3, the DNA is TGTGCCAGCAGCTTGGAGGTTTGGCAGCCCCAGCATTTT. This translates into CASSLEVWQPQHF.

The chain joins TRBV24-1 to TRBJ2-1; TRBD2 aligns across 13 bases. After removal of 9 bases from V and 5 bases from J, the junction contained 6 bases not matched to a gene. The CDR3 loop spans 15 amino acids. Germline assignment: CDR1 KGHDR and CDR2 SFDVKD. The CDR3 loop reads CATSLGLAGDNEQFF. The DNA of the CDR3 is TGTGCCACCTCCCTTGGACTAGCGGGAGACAATGAGCAGTTCTTC.

The V call is TRBV12-3 or TRBV12-4, the J call TRBJ1-1; D unclear. CDR3 length: 10 residues. Trimming stripped 8 bases from V and 5 bases from J, with 6 bases between. The CDR3 DNA follows: TGTGCCAGCGGTCGGACTGAAGCTTTCTTT. It is translated as CASGRTEAFF.

The chain is built from TRBV12-3 or TRBV12-4 and TRBJ1-1; no clear D. The CDR3 consists of 13 residues. Trimming cost V 8 bases and J 5 bases, with 15 bases left between them. This CDR3 is CASSRNVVTEAFF. The CDR3 DNA follows: TGTGCCAGCTCGAGGAATGTTGTAACTGAAGCTTTCTTT.